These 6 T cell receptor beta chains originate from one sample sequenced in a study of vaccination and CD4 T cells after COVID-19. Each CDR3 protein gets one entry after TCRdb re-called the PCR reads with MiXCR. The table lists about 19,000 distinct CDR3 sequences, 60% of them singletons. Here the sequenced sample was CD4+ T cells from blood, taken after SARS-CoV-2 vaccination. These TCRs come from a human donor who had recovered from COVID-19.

CDR3 nucleotides: TGTGCCAGCAGCAATCCTCCCAGGGGTAGGAAAGCTTTCTTT. It specifies CASSNPPRGRKAFF. The chain combines TRBV28 with TRBJ1-1; the D gene is possibly TRBD1 (6 bases). The germline V gene has CDR1 MDHEN and CDR2 SYDVKM. The length of the CDR3 is 14 residues. V was clipped by 6 bases and J by 9 bases, with 20 bases between them.

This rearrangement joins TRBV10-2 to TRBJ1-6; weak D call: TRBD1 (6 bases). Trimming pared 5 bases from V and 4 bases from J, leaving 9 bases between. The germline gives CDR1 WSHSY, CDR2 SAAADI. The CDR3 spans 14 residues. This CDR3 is CASSFQGYNSPLHF. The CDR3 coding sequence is TGCGCCAGCAGTTTTCAGGGGTATAATTCACCCCTCCACTTT.

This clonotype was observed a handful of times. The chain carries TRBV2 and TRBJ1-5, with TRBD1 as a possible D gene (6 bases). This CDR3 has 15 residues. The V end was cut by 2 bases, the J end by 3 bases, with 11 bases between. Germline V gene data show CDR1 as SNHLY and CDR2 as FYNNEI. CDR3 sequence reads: CASSERTVSNQPQHF. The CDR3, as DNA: TGTGCCAGCAGTGAACGGACAGTTTCCAATCAGCCCCAGCATTTT.

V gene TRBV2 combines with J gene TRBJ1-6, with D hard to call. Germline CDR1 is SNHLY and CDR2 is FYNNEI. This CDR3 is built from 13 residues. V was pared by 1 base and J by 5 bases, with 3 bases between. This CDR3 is CASSEENNSPLHF. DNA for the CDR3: TGTGCCAGCAGTGAAGAAAATAATTCACCCCTCCACTTT. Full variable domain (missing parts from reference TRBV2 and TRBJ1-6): EPEVTQTPSHQVTQMGQEVILRCVPISNHLYFYWYRQILGQKVEFLVSFYNNEISEKSEIFDDQFSVERPDGSNFTLKIRSTKLEDSAMYFCASSEENNSPLHFGNGTRLTVT.

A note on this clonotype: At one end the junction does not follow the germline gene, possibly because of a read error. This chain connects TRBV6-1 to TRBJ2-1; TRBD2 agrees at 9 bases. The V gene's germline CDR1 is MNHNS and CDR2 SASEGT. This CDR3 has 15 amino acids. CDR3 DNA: TGTGCCAGCAGCTATAGCGGGAGTTCCTACAATAAGCAGTTCTTC. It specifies CASSYSGSSYNKQFF.

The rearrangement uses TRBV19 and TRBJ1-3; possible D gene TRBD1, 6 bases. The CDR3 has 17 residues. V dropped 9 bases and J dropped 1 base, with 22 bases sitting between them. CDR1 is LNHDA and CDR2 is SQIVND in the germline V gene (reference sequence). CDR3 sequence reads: CASTGGRPEASGNTIYF. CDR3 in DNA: TGTGCCAGCACGGGGGGCAGGCCGGAGGCGTCTGGAAACACCATATATTTT.